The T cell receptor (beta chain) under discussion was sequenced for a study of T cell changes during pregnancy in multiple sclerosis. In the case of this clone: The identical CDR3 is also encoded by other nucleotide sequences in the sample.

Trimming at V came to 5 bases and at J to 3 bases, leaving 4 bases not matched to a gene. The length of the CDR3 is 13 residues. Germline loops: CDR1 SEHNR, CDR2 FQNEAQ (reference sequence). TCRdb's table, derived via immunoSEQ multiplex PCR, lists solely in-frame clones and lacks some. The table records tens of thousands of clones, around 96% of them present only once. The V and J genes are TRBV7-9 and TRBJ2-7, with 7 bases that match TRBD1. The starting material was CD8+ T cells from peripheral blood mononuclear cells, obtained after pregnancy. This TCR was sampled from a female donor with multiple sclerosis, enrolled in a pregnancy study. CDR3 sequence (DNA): TGTGCCAGCAGCCCGGGGACAGACTACGAGCAGTACTTC. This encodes CASSPGTDYEQYF.